This TCR beta chain was identified in a study of shared clonotypes between healthy human individuals. There are 17 residues in the CDR3. In germline, CDR1 is GTSNPN, CDR2 SVGIG (reference sequence). V shed 2 bases and J 0 bases; nucleotides not matched to a gene: 5. The material for each subset, its genomic DNA, was split evenly across several immunoSEQ plates. TCRdb's table, derived via immunoSEQ multiplex PCR, lists solely in-frame clones and lacks some. The table records 2 million to 2.5 million clones, 85% to 95% of them present only once. Source material: naive CD4+ T cells from PBMCs. The subset denotes: CD45RA+ positively selected. This receptor was taken from a man younger than 35 in good health. Some clones in this sample may be carry-over from other donors' samples. The chain combines TRBV30 with TRBJ2-7; 15 nucleotides match TRBD2. This chain's CDR3 is CAWSPAGLAGGSYEQYF. CDR3 nucleotides: TGTGCCTGGAGTCCCGCGGGACTAGCGGGAGGCTCCTACGAGCAGTACTTC.